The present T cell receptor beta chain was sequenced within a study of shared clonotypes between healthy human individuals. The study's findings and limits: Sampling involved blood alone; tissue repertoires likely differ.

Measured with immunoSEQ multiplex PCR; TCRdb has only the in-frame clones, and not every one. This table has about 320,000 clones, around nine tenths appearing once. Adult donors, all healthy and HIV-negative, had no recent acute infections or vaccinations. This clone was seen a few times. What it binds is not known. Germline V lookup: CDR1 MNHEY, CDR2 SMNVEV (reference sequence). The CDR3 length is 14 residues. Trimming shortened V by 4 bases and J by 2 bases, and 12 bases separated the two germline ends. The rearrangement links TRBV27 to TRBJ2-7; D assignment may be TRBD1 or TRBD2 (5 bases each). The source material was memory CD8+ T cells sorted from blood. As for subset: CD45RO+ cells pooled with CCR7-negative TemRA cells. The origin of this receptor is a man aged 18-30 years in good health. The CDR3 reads CASSYRWGTYEQYF. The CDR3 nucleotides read TGTGCCAGCAGTTACCGCTGGGGGACCTACGAGCAGTACTTC.